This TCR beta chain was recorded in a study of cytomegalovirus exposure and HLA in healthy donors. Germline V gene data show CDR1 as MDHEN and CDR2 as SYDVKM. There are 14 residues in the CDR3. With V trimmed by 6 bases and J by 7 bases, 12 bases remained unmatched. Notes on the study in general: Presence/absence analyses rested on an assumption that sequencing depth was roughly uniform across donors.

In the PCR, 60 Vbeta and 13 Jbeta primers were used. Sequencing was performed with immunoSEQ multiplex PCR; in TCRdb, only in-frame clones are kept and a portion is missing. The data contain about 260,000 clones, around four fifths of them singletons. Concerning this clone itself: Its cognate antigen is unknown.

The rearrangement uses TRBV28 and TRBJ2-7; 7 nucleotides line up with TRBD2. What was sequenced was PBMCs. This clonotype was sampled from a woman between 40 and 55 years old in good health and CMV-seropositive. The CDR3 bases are TGTGCCAGCAGGGGGGGGTCAGGGTCTCGGGAGCAGTACTTC. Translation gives CASRGGSGSREQYF. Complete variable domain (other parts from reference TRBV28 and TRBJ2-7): DVKVTQSSRYLVKRTGEKVFLECVQDMDHENMFWYRQDPGLGLRLIYFSYDVKMKEKGDIPEGYSVSREKKERFSLILESASTNQTSMYLCASRGGSGSREQYFGPGTRLTVT.